Listed below are T cell receptor beta chains from one sample, sequenced in a study of PD-1 blockade in classical Hodgkin lymphoma. Sequencing was performed with immunoSEQ multiplex PCR; in TCRdb, only in-frame clones are kept and a portion is missing. Here the sample spans roughly 40,000 clones, 55% to 75% being singletons. Material: peripheral blood mononuclear cells (PBMCs), obtained at baseline. These receptors all come from a human donor with classical Hodgkin lymphoma. Each CDR3 is given with its conserved first and last residue. A D gene is named only where the DNA matches it firmly. The size entry is marked missing in some rows and otherwise reads once, few, many or a size class.

v_gene: TRBV28
abundance: NA
j_gene: TRBJ2-2
d_gene: NA
CDR3aa: CASSLRESENTGELFF
CDR3nt: TGTGCCAGCAGTTTAAGGGAATCGGAGAACACCGGGGAGCTGTTTTTT

v_gene: TRBV7-9
abundance: NA
j_gene: TRBJ2-1
d_gene: NA
CDR3aa: CASSRGGEQFF
CDR3nt: TGTGCCAGCAGCCGTGGAGGTGAGCAGTTCTTC

v_gene: TRBV5-5
abundance: NA
j_gene: TRBJ2-1
d_gene: NA
CDR3aa: CASSPVLRVAYNEQFF
CDR3nt: TGTGCCAGCAGCCCGGTACTCAGGGTTGCCTACAATGAGCAGTTCTTC

v_gene: TRBV5-4
abundance: NA
j_gene: TRBJ2-2
d_gene: NA
CDR3aa: CASSLRGSPGELFF
CDR3nt: TGTGCCAGCAGCTTGAGGGGTTCCCCCGGGGAGCTGTTTTTT

v_gene: TRBV9
abundance: NA
j_gene: TRBJ2-5
d_gene: TRBD2
CDR3aa: CASSVDPAGAQETQYF
CDR3nt: TGTGCCAGCAGCGTAGACCCAGCGGGGGCCCAAGAGACCCAGTACTTC

v_gene: TRBV19
abundance: NA
j_gene: TRBJ2-7
d_gene: TRBD2
CDR3aa: CASSIDLGLAGYEQYF
CDR3nt: TGTGCCAGTAGTATAGATCTGGGACTAGCAGGATACGAGCAGTACTTC

v_gene: TRBV19
abundance: NA
j_gene: TRBJ1-5
d_gene: NA
CDR3aa: CASRDPPYSRNQPQHF
CDR3nt: TGTGCCAGTAGAGACCCCCCGTACAGCCGCAATCAGCCCCAGCATTTT

v_gene: TRBV2
abundance: NA
j_gene: TRBJ1-4
d_gene: NA
CDR3aa: CASSEGFEKLFF
CDR3nt: TGTGCCAGCAGTGAGGGATTTGAAAAACTGTTTTTT

v_gene: TRBV13
abundance: NA
j_gene: TRBJ1-2
d_gene: TRBD1
CDR3aa: CASSLQGASGYTF
CDR3nt: TGTGCCAGCAGCTTACAGGGGGCTTCTGGCTACACCTTC

v_gene: TRBV6-1
abundance: NA
j_gene: TRBJ2-2
d_gene: NA
CDR3aa: CASKAVTTNTGELFF
CDR3nt: TGTGCCAGCAAGGCCGTTACGACTAACACCGGGGAGCTGTTTTTT

v_gene: TRBV25-1
abundance: NA
j_gene: TRBJ1-2
d_gene: NA
CDR3aa: CASSETRGGPNYGYTF
CDR3nt: TGTGCCAGCAGTGAAACGAGGGGCGGCCCTAACTATGGCTACACCTTC

v_gene: TRBV10-3
abundance: few
j_gene: TRBJ2-7
d_gene: TRBD1
CDR3aa: CAISETGGYEQYF
CDR3nt: TGTGCCATCAGTGAGACAGGGGGATACGAGCAGTACTTC

v_gene: TRBV7-2
abundance: NA
j_gene: TRBJ2-1
d_gene: NA
CDR3aa: CASSLVPQTYNEQFF
CDR3nt: TGTGCCAGCAGCTTAGTCCCGCAGACGTACAATGAGCAGTTCTTC

v_gene: TRBV9
abundance: NA
j_gene: TRBJ1-1
d_gene: NA
CDR3aa: CASSVDQGDWTEAFF
CDR3nt: TGTGCCAGCAGCGTAGATCAAGGGGACTGGACTGAAGCTTTCTTT

v_gene: TRBV15
abundance: NA
j_gene: TRBJ1-2
d_gene: NA
CDR3aa: CATSSRPPSGGQGYTF
CDR3nt: TGTGCCACCAGCAGTCGTCCCCCCTCCGGGGGGCAAGGCTACACCTTC

v_gene: TRBV14
abundance: NA
j_gene: TRBJ2-1
d_gene: NA
CDR3aa: CASSQEYRQAEQFF
CDR3nt: TGTGCCAGCAGCCAAGAATATCGGCAGGCTGAGCAGTTCTTC

v_gene: TRBV7-3
abundance: NA
j_gene: TRBJ2-1
d_gene: NA
CDR3aa: CASSLVATGLYNEQFF
CDR3nt: TGTGCCAGCAGCTTAGTAGCGACAGGCCTCTACAATGAGCAGTTCTTC

v_gene: TRBV11-3
abundance: once
j_gene: TRBJ2-3
d_gene: NA
CDR3aa: CASSLGSTTDTQYF
CDR3nt: TGTGCCAGCAGCTTGGGCAGTACCACAGATACGCAGTATTTT

v_gene: TRBV27
abundance: NA
j_gene: TRBJ2-1
d_gene: TRBD1
CDR3aa: CASSLTPQGPRNEQFF
CDR3nt: TGTGCCAGCAGTTTAACCCCACAGGGGCCTCGGAATGAGCAGTTCTTC